These 14 T cell receptor beta chains came from one sample sequenced in a study of radiation and T cells in renal cell carcinoma. TCRdb keeps only in-frame clones here, not all; method: immunoSEQ multiplex PCR. Among around 46,000 clones listed, about 80% were seen once. Regarding time point: baseline pretreatment blood. The treatment here: 15 Gy SBRT to primary tumor, nephrectomy 4 weeks later. Sample: blood, taken from a patient whose treatment included radiotherapy and nephrectomy. Receptor source: a woman between 65 and 79 years old with renal cell carcinoma.

This clone was observed a single time. V gene TRBV13 combines with J gene TRBJ2-7; 9 positions agree with TRBD1. V was clipped by 5 bases and J by 2 bases; unmatched bases: 10. CDR1 is PRHDT and CDR2 is FYEKMQ in the germline V gene (reference sequence). The CDR3 runs 16 residues. CDR3 nucleotides: TGTGCCAGCAGCCCAGGACAGGGGAAGCCAACCTACGAGCAGTACTTC. It yields the protein CASSPGQGKPTYEQYF. Using reference TRBV13 and TRBJ2-7 for the parts outside the CDR3, the full variable domain is AAGVIQSPRHLIKEKRETATLKCYPIPRHDTVYWYQQGPGQDPQFLISFYEKMQSDKGSIPDRFSAQQFSDYHSELNMSSLELGDSALYFCASSPGQGKPTYEQYFGPGTRLTVT.

This chain connects TRBV5-4 to TRBJ2-5; 7 bases fit TRBD2. The CDR3 is made up of 14 amino acids. With 1 base clipped from V and 2 bases from J, the junction kept 2 bases outside the gene matches. Germline V gene lookup returns CDR1 SGHNT and CDR2 YYREEE (reference sequence). The CDR3 loop reads CASSLPSGQETQYF. CDR3 coding DNA: TGTGCCAGCAGCTTGCCTAGCGGTCAAGAGACCCAGTACTTC.

The chain is built from TRBV10-3 and TRBJ2-5, with 8 positions matching TRBD2. The CDR3 runs 16 residues. Germline trimming cut 0 bases from V and 3 bases from J; bases unmatched to any gene: 6. The V gene's germline CDR1 is ENHRY and CDR2 SYGVKD. CDR3 amino acids: CAISESKGAGEETQYF. The CDR3 region has the DNA TGTGCCATCAGTGAGTCTAAGGGAGCGGGAGAAGAGACCCAGTACTTC.

This chain joins TRBV12-2 and TRBJ2-7; the table's D call TRBD1 went unverified against the DNA. TRBV12-2 is noted as a pseudogene. The CDR3 has 14 amino acids. The CDR3 loop is CASRLGQVFHEQYF. CDR3 sequence (DNA): TGTGCAAGTCGCTTGGGACAGGTTTTCCACGAGCAGTACTTC.

This chain connects TRBV6-1 to TRBJ1-2; D is unresolved. The CDR3 spans 18 residues. CDR1 and CDR2 from the germline V gene are MNHNS and SASEGT. V was trimmed by 4 bases and J by 2 bases, leaving 23 bases between them. Written as DNA, the CDR3 is TGTGCCAGCAGTGCGCGCCCACCCAGAGGGCTATTAAACTATGGCTACACCTTC. Encoded protein: CASSARPPRGLLNYGYTF.

The rearrangement links TRBV5-6 to TRBJ1-2, with D possibly being TRBD1 (5 bases). V dropped 4 bases and J dropped 3 bases, with 16 bases sitting between them. CDR1 SGHDT and CDR2 YYEEEE come from the germline V gene. The CDR3 has 15 residues. For the CDR3, the DNA is TGTGCCAGCAGCCGGGCTGGCAGGGTCGACTATGGCTACACCTTC. Its translation is CASSRAGRVDYGYTF.

This chain connects TRBV6-5 to TRBJ1-2, with a possible D match to TRBD1 (6 bases). The V gene lost 6 bases and the J gene lost 2 bases, with 13 bases spanning the gap. From germline, CDR1 is MNHEY and CDR2 SVGAGI. There are 14 residues in the CDR3. DNA for the CDR3: TGTGCCAGCAGCGACCACCAGGGGAACTATGGCTACACCTTC. It codes for CASSDHQGNYGYTF.

V usage is TRBV6-1 and J usage is TRBJ2-3, with unresolved D. V was pared by 3 bases and J by 1 base, with 5 bases between. From germline, CDR1 is MNHNS and CDR2 SASEGT. The CDR3 runs to 13 residues. The DNA of the CDR3 is TGTGCCAGCAGTGATCACCGCACAGATACGCAGTATTTT. Residues: CASSDHRTDTQYF.

This sequence joins TRBV7-9 and TRBJ2-7, with 8 bases that match TRBD1. CDR3 size: 14 residues. The germline gives CDR1 SEHNR, CDR2 FQNEAQ (reference sequence). The ends lost 4 bases at V and 8 bases at J; junction bases unmatched: 10. In DNA, the CDR3 is TGTGCCAGCAGCTCCGGGACAGGATCAGGTCAGCAGTACTTC. This translates into CASSSGTGSGQQYF.

This clone was counted a few times. This chain joins TRBV19 and TRBJ1-1; no definite D call. CDR1 and CDR2 from the germline V gene are LNHDA and SQIVND (reference sequence). Trimming shortened V by 3 bases and J by 9 bases, and 8 bases separated the two germline ends. This CDR3 has 11 residues. In DNA form, the CDR3 reads TGTGCCAGTAGTATGGTCGCACAAGCTTTCTTT. It yields the protein CASSMVAQAFF.

This clone was counted once. This chain uses TRBV7-9 with TRBJ2-2, with unresolved D. Per the germline V gene, CDR1 is SEHNR and CDR2 is FQNEAQ (reference sequence). Trimming took off 2 bases at V and 7 bases at J, with 5 bases between the two ends. There are 12 residues in the CDR3. CDR3 protein: CASSLYSGELFF. CDR3 coding DNA: TGTGCCAGCAGCTTATACAGCGGGGAGCTGTTTTTT.

This chain connects TRBV7-7 to TRBJ2-3; 8 bases match TRBD2. The CDR3 extends over 15 amino acids. V was clipped by 5 bases and J by 0 bases; unmatched bases: 4. Germline V lookup: CDR1 SSHAT, CDR2 FNYEAQ (reference sequence). CDR3 sequence: CASSKTGGSTDTQYF. The CDR3, as DNA: TGTGCCAGCAGCAAAACGGGGGGGAGCACAGATACGCAGTATTTT.

V usage is TRBV12-5 and J usage is TRBJ2-1, with a possible D match to TRBD2 (5 bases). Germline CDR1 and CDR2: LGHNT and FRNRAP. The CDR3 runs 15 residues. The V gene lost 6 bases and the J gene lost 4 bases, with 16 bases spanning the gap. CDR3 residues: CASGEAATQYNEQFF. In DNA, the CDR3 is TGTGCTAGTGGGGAAGCGGCCACCCAGTACAATGAGCAGTTCTTC. The variable domain in full, completed from reference TRBV12-5 and TRBJ2-1, reads DARVTQTPRHKVTEMGQEVTMRCQPILGHNTVFWYRQTMMQGLELLAYFRNRAPLDDSGMPKDRFSAEMPDATLATLKIQPSEPRDSAVYFCASGEAATQYNEQFFGPGTRLTVL.

This clone was picked up a small number of times. The rearrangement joins TRBV5-1 to TRBJ2-5; possible D gene TRBD1, 5 bases. The CDR3 covers 17 residues. Trimming removed 0 bases from V and 1 base from J, with 16 bases in between. Germline-derived CDR1 and CDR2 are SGHRS and YFSETQ. This CDR3 is CASSLAPGAITQETQYF. CDR3 DNA sequence: TGCGCCAGCAGCTTGGCCCCTGGGGCGATAACCCAAGAGACCCAGTACTTC.